The clone carrying this TCR beta chain has only a few counts. As yet, its antigen is unknown. The source of the sample is a study of blood T cells in healthy people across ages. The study's findings and limits: Per-million-T-cell TCR beta diversity fell roughly linearly with age. Diversity estimates drawn from one million T cells were deemed underestimates.

V was shortened by 3 bases and J by 6 bases, with 9 bases between the two germline ends. This CDR3 has 13 residues. In germline, CDR1 is SGHTA, CDR2 FQGNSA. Primed by a sample-barcoded 5' primer and a J-beta primer mix, a second PCR proceeded for 7 to 11 cycles. No fewer than 2.5 million CDR3-containing paired-end reads came from each sample. Using its own MiXCR run on the 5' RACE reads, TCRdb lists one record per CDR3 protein. This sample has roughly 800,000 distinct CDR3 sequences, with 58% found just once. Russia was home to the donors, healthy Caucasian individuals aged roughly 6 to 90. The sequenced material came from blood. The genes are TRBV7-2 and TRBJ2-1; D could derive from TRBD1 or TRBD2 (5 bases each). The TCR was taken from a man aged 25 to 40 in good health. CDR3 sequence: CASSFAGSNEQFF. CDR3 nucleotides: TGTGCCAGCAGCTTTGCAGGGAGCAATGAGCAGTTCTTC.